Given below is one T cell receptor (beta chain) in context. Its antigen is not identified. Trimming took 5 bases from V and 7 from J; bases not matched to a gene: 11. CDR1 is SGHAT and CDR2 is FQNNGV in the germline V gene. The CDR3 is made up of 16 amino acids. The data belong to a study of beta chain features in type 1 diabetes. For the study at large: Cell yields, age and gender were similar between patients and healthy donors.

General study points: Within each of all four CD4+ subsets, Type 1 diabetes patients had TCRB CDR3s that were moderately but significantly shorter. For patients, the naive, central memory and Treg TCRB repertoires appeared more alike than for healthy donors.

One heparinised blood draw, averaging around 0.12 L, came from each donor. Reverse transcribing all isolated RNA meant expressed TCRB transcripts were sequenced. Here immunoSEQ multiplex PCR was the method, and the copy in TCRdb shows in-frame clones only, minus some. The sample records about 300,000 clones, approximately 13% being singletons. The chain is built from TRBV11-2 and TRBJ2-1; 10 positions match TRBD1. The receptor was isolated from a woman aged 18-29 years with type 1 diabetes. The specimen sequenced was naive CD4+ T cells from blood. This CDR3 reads CASSPGGGQGLNEQFF. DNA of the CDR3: TGTGCCAGCAGCCCCGGGGGGGGACAGGGGTTGAATGAGCAGTTCTTC.